This T cell receptor (beta chain) was documented in a study of blood T cells in healthy people across ages. Points from the study as a whole: Naive CD4+ cell counts and diversity both ran higher in long-lived than in aged donors.

Comments on this clonotype: Its matching antigen is unknown.

Every sample yielded at least 6 million isolated PBMCs. Total RNA was extracted at no less than 5.5 micrograms per sample. The length of the CDR3 is 18 residues. Unmatched junction bases numbered 12, after V lost 5 bases and J lost 7 bases. CDR1 is SGHDT and CDR2 is YYEEEE in the germline V gene. Then a second PCR, running roughly 7 to 12 cycles, was carried out with a sample-barcoded 5' primer and a J-beta primer mix. Per-sample output comprised a minimum of 2.5 million paired-end reads containing CDR3. TCRdb re-called the 5' RACE reads through MiXCR, storing one row per CDR3 protein. This table holds about a million distinct CDR3 sequences, around 48% found once.

This clonotype was obtained from a young man in good health. The sequenced sample consisted of blood. The genes are TRBV5-6 and TRBJ2-1; 16 bases are shared with TRBD2. This CDR3 is CASRTGTSGGATLNEQFF. The CDR3, as DNA: TGTGCCAGCAGGACAGGGACTAGCGGGGGGGCGACTCTAAATGAGCAGTTCTTC.